This T cell receptor (beta chain) comes out of a study of tumor-infiltrating lymphocytes in primary liver carcinoma. Across the whole study: Samples gave roughly 3.65 to 7.13 million productive TCRbeta reads, similar across tissue types. General study results and limits: Tumors reached a significantly greater top-250-clone fraction than blood did (p = 0.039). Pairs of tumor regions overlapped more than tumor-adjacent and tumor-blood pairs did. Because of bulk unsorted sampling, CD4+ and CD8+ repertoires were not subjected to comparison.

Germline DNA was also extracted, and blood RNA was taken from unsorted whole blood. With around 520 ng total RNA as template and a constant-region primer, TCR beta cDNA was made. Slightly modified ARM-PCR with three nested multiplex PCR rounds yielded TCR beta libraries. The first two PCR rounds, roughly 10 cycles each, used TRBV1-TRBV30 forward primers and a C-beta reverse primer. TCRdb recomputed calls from the multiplex PCR reads with MiXCR, one row per CDR3 protein. Of 250,000 to 350,000 distinct CDR3 sequences listed, 58% were seen once; the top ten hold approximately 15%. This clonotype was detected a few times. Its target is not known. The CDR3 runs to 15 residues. With 7 bases removed from V and 7 bases from J, the gap between germline ends came to 19 bases. Germline V lookup: CDR1 MNHEY, CDR2 SVGEGT.

This TCR was sampled from a woman aged 30 to 39 with primary liver carcinoma and hepatitis B virus infection. The V call is TRBV6-2 or TRBV6-3, the J call TRBJ2-2, with unresolved D. The sequenced material came from peripheral blood. The CDR3 loop reads CASINPIKPLGELFF. The CDR3 DNA reads TGTGCCAGCATCAACCCCATTAAACCGCTCGGGGAGCTGTTTTTT.